This paragraph reports one T cell receptor (beta chain). Its target is unknown. Germline V gene sequence: CDR1 MNHNS, CDR2 SASEGT. The germline V and J ends were trimmed by 5 bases and 4 bases, with 17 bases remaining between them. The CDR3 sequence is 15 residues long. CD4+ T cells that had been cultured provided DNA sequenced with the Oncomine TCR Beta short-read assay. TCRdb redid the calling of the PCR reads with MiXCR, one entry per CDR3 protein. The sample has approximately 19,000 distinct CDR3 sequences; 55% to 70% are singletons. This sample was taken from a study of vaccination and CD4 T cells after COVID-19. The treatment denotes: approximately 11-day PBMC culture with coronavirus spike peptide pools or control peptides (ViraFEST assay). Study-level findings and limits: The great majority, 304 of 307 vaccine-specific clones, proved spike mono-reactive in convalescent patients.

The sequencing sample was made of CD4+ T cells from blood, cultured in vitro. The sequence derives from a human donor who had recovered from COVID-19. The chain carries TRBV6-1 and TRBJ1-2; no definite D call. CDR3 DNA sequence: TGTGCCAGCAGTAGCAGCCCCTGGACGGGCTATGGCTACACCTTC. It yields the protein CASSSSPWTGYGYTF.